These 30 T cell receptor beta chains were all obtained from the same sample, sequenced in a study of T cell responses to AZD1222 COVID-19 vaccine. Here immunoSEQ multiplex PCR was the method, and the copy in TCRdb shows in-frame clones only, minus some. The sample carries about 180,000 clones, 85% to 90% recorded once. The specimen was peripheral blood, collected on day 0 of AZD1222 vaccination. The receptors originated from an adult in good health.

The chain joins TRBV7-9 to TRBJ1-1; D gene uncertain. The ends were cut back, 5 bases at V and 1 base at J, with 14 bases in the middle. This CDR3 contains 15 residues. CDR1 SEHNR and CDR2 FQNEAQ come from the germline V gene (reference sequence). The CDR3 sequence is CASSPGALGNTEAFF. As DNA, the CDR3 is TGTGCCAGCAGCCCCGGCGCACTTGGGAACACTGAAGCTTTCTTT.

The sample holds one count of this clone. This chain connects TRBV7-9 to TRBJ2-7; TRBD2 agrees at 7 bases. Germline CDR1 reads SEHNR; CDR2 reads FQNEAQ (reference sequence). V dropped 5 bases and J dropped 4; count of bases not matched to a gene: 2. The CDR3 has 12 amino acids. The CDR3 loop reads CASSASGYEQYF. The CDR3 nucleotides are TGTGCCAGCAGCGCTAGCGGTTACGAGCAGTACTTC.

V usage is TRBV12-3 or TRBV12-4 and J usage is TRBJ2-2; D uncertain. The ends were cut back, 3 bases at V and 4 bases at J, with 6 bases in the middle. This CDR3 spans 13 amino acids. The CDR3 here is CASSFLGTGELFF. The DNA for the CDR3 is TGTGCCAGCAGTTTTCTGGGCACCGGGGAGCTGTTTTTT.

The chain has TRBV7-3 and TRBJ2-3, with 9 nucleotides matching TRBD1. Germline CDR1 SGHTA, CDR2 FQGTGA. CDR3 length equals 16 residues. Germline trimming cut 4 bases from V and 3 bases from J; bases unmatched to any gene: 8. CDR3 region: CASSWGQGGGTDTQYF. The CDR3 region has the DNA TGTGCCAGCAGCTGGGGACAGGGCGGAGGGACAGATACGCAGTATTTT.

The chain links TRBV7-9 to TRBJ2-5; D is ambiguous. The germline V and J ends were trimmed by 1 base and 3 bases, with 9 bases remaining between them. Germline V gene lookup returns CDR1 SEHNR and CDR2 FQNEAQ (reference sequence). The CDR3 has 14 residues. The CDR3 DNA is TGTGCCAGCAGCTTAGTATCTGCAGAAGAGACCCAGTACTTC. Encoded protein: CASSLVSAEETQYF.

The rearrangement joins TRBV6-1 to TRBJ2-3; 11 bases are shared with TRBD2. V was pared by 2 bases and J by 5 bases, with 0 bases of the junction left unmatched. The CDR3 loop spans 14 amino acids. Germline V gene sequence: CDR1 MNHNS, CDR2 SASEGT. This CDR3 reads CASSELAGGDTQYF. The CDR3 DNA follows: TGTGCCAGCAGTGAACTAGCGGGGGGAGATACGCAGTATTTT.

The chain recombines TRBV6-5 with TRBJ2-7, with D maybe TRBD1 (6 bases). Between the trimmed V and J ends, which lost 0 bases and 4 bases, there was a span of 10 bases. This CDR3 has 14 residues. Germline V gene sequence: CDR1 MNHEY, CDR2 SVGAGI. The chain's CDR3 is CASSYSNRVYEQYV. The CDR3 DNA reads as TGTGCCAGCAGTTACTCGAACAGGGTATACGAGCAGTACGTC.

The chain joins TRBV6-1 to TRBJ2-3; D remains ambiguous. V was clipped by 1 base and J by 2 bases, with 10 bases between them. Germline-derived CDR1 and CDR2 are MNHNS and SASEGT. This CDR3 has 15 residues. CDR3 sequence reads: CASSEGNPDTDTQYF. The CDR3 DNA reads as TGTGCCAGCAGTGAAGGGAACCCAGACACAGATACGCAGTATTTT.

The chain recombines TRBV30 with TRBJ1-2; D is unresolved. Deletions cut 0 bases from V and 7 bases from J, with 12 bases between. From germline, CDR1 is GTSNPN and CDR2 SVGIG (reference sequence). This CDR3 is 13 amino acids long. The CDR3 sequence is CAWSVRYLPGYTF. The CDR3 nucleotides read TGTGCCTGGAGTGTACGTTATTTACCTGGCTACACCTTC.

This rearrangement joins TRBV9 to TRBJ1-2; D is perhaps TRBD1 (5 bases). The V and J ends lost 0 bases and 2 bases respectively, with 8 bases between them. The V gene's germline CDR1 is SGDLS and CDR2 YYNGEE. The CDR3 covers 14 residues. The CDR3 DNA reads as TGTGCCAGCAGCGTAGCTGGGGGGAACTATGGCTACACCTTC. This encodes CASSVAGGNYGYTF.

The chain recombines TRBV15 with TRBJ2-7, with TRBD1 matching over 9 bases. Germline loops: CDR1 LNHNV, CDR2 YYDKDF (reference sequence). Trimming removed 1 base from V and 4 bases from J; junction bases left unmatched: 2. The CDR3 is made up of 14 amino acids. CDR3 in DNA: TGTGCCACCAGCAGAGCACAGGGGGCTTACGAGCAGTACTTC. Protein: CATSRAQGAYEQYF.

This clone came up once. The chain recombines TRBV20-1 with TRBJ2-5; D is unclear. CDR1 and CDR2 (germline): DFQATT, SNEGSKA (reference sequence). The V gene lost 5 bases and the J gene lost 4 bases, with 5 bases spanning the gap. The CDR3 extends over 10 amino acids. Written as DNA, the CDR3 is TGCAGTGCTGACGTAGAGACCCAGTACTTC. It specifies CSADVETQYF.

Here the CDR3 reads CASHDRGILSYEQYF. In DNA form, the CDR3 reads TGTGCCAGCCACGACCGGGGCATACTGTCCTACGAGCAGTACTTC. The chain is built from TRBV6-5 and TRBJ2-7; D may correspond to TRBD1 or TRBD2 (5 bases each). Trimming removed 8 bases from V and 1 base from J, with 18 bases in between. Per the germline V gene, CDR1 is MNHEY and CDR2 is SVGAGI. This CDR3 region has 15 residues.

The gene calls are TRBV5-6 and TRBJ1-3, with D unresolved. The CDR3 runs to 16 residues. V lost 0 bases and J lost 4, with 14 bases in between. Germline CDR1 SGHDT, CDR2 YYEEEE. This CDR3 is CASSLGSGTFGNTIYF. CDR3 DNA: TGTGCCAGCAGCTTGGGGTCAGGAACGTTCGGAAACACCATATATTTT.

This chain uses TRBV4-1 with TRBJ1-5, with a possible D match to TRBD1 (6 bases). Trimming removed 1 base at V and 4 bases at J, with 11 bases between. The length of the CDR3 is 15 residues. Germline CDR1 MGHRA, CDR2 YSYEKL. Here the CDR3 reads CASSQADRRNQPQHF. CDR3 DNA sequence: TGCGCCAGCAGCCAAGCAGACAGGCGGAATCAGCCCCAGCATTTT.

This rearrangement joins TRBV6-5 to TRBJ2-1, with D maybe TRBD2 (6 bases). In germline, CDR1 is MNHEY, CDR2 SVGAGI. This CDR3 has 15 residues. The V end lost 5 bases, the J end lost 4 bases, and 15 bases lay between the germline ends. The CDR3: CASSSPRGGYNEQFF. The CDR3 DNA reads TGTGCCAGCAGTAGCCCCCGGGGAGGATACAATGAGCAGTTCTTC.

The chain couples TRBV29-1 to TRBJ1-4; no reliable D call. The germline CDR1 and CDR2 sequences are SQVTM and ANQGSEA. The CDR3 has 13 amino acids. V was clipped by 4 bases and J by 8 bases, with 14 bases between them. The CDR3: CSVGEAAAEKLFF. CDR3 nucleotides: TGCAGCGTTGGAGAGGCAGCCGCGGAAAAACTGTTTTTT.

This chain connects TRBV28 to TRBJ1-1, with D possibly being TRBD1 (6 bases). The ends were cut back, 6 bases at V and 10 bases at J, with 18 bases in the middle. This CDR3 has 13 residues. Germline V gene data show CDR1 as MDHEN and CDR2 as SYDVKM. CDR3 sequence (DNA): TGTGCCAGCAGCGGACAGCCGCTAAGAGCAGCTTTCTTT. Its translation is CASSGQPLRAAFF.

This chain connects TRBV3-1 (or the pseudogene TRBV3-2) to TRBJ2-7; 13 bases agree with TRBD2. After removal of 1 base from V and 4 bases from J, the junction contained 4 bases not matched to a gene. Germline V gene data show CDR1 as LGHDT and CDR2 as YNNKEL (reference sequence). CDR3 length equals 16 residues. The CDR3 loop reads CASSQGTSGGRYEQYF. Written as DNA, the CDR3 is TGTGCCAGCAGCCAAGGGACTAGCGGGGGTCGGTACGAGCAGTACTTC.

The DNA for the CDR3 is TGTGCCAGCAGCCCGGGACAGGAAATCTACGAGCAGTACTTC. Amino acids: CASSPGQEIYEQYF. The chain uses TRBV5-4 and TRBJ2-7, with 8 bases fitting TRBD1. Losses at the gene ends were 4 bases for V and 3 bases for J; bases not matched to a gene: 6. Germline CDR1 and CDR2: SGHNT and YYREEE (reference sequence). The CDR3 is 14 residues long.

V gene TRBV6-5 combines with J gene TRBJ1-4, with 8 bases aligning to TRBD1. There are 15 residues in the CDR3. Looked up from germline, CDR1 is MNHEY and CDR2 is SVGAGI. The J segment lost 4 bases and the V segment lost 6 bases, leaving 7 bases of the junction unmatched. The CDR3 DNA is TGTGCCAGCAGCCTCGGACAGGGAAATAATGAAAAACTGTTTTTT. Residues: CASSLGQGNNEKLFF.

This clone has more than one count but fewer than ten. The rearrangement links TRBV29-1 to TRBJ1-3; possibly TRBD1 for D (6 bases). The CDR3 has 14 residues. Trimming left V 2 bases short and J 0 bases short, with 8 bases between. CDR1 and CDR2 (germline): SQVTM, ANQGSEA. The CDR3 spells CSVENRDSGNTIYF. CDR3 nucleotides: TGCAGCGTTGAAAACAGGGACTCTGGAAACACCATATATTTT.

This CDR3 reads CASSLGEARNQPQHF. The DNA for the CDR3 is TGTGCCAGCAGCTTAGGGGAAGCGCGCAATCAGCCCCAGCATTTT. The chain employs TRBV5-5 and TRBJ1-5; possible D gene TRBD1, 5 bases. V lost 2 bases and J 2 bases, leaving 11 bases between the germline ends. From germline, CDR1 is SGHKS and CDR2 YYEKEE (reference sequence). The CDR3 totals 15 residues.

This clone was picked up one time. This same CDR3 is encoded by further DNA sequences in the sample. This chain connects TRBV6-5 to TRBJ2-6; D gene ambiguous. Trimming took 6 bases from V and 0 from J, leaving 3 bases between them. Germline loops: CDR1 MNHEY, CDR2 SVGAGI. The CDR3 covers 13 residues. The CDR3 DNA sequence: TGTGCCAGCAGGGGCTCTGGGGCCAACGTCCTGACTTTC. Translating gives CASRGSGANVLTF.

The genes are TRBV13 and TRBJ1-2, with unresolved D. This CDR3 region has 15 residues. The germline V and J ends were trimmed by 0 bases and 6 bases, with 14 bases remaining between them. CDR1 PRHDT and CDR2 FYEKMQ come from the germline V gene (reference sequence). DNA for the CDR3: TGTGCCAGCAGCTTAGGAGACTCAGTCCGGGATGGCTACACCTTC. Protein product: CASSLGDSVRDGYTF.

This chain uses TRBV30 with TRBJ2-5; no clear D gene. There are 12 residues in the CDR3. The germline gives CDR1 GTSNPN, CDR2 SVGIG (reference sequence). V lost 0 bases and J 4 bases, leaving 6 bases between the germline ends. Written as DNA, the CDR3 is TGTGCCTGGAGTGTTGTGCGAGAGACCCAGTACTTC. Its translation: CAWSVVRETQYF.

This chain joins TRBV4-1 and TRBJ2-5; a possible D gene is TRBD1 (6 bases). Germline V CDR1 and CDR2: MGHRA, YSYEKL. The CDR3 covers 20 residues. Trimming stripped 0 bases from V and 9 bases from J, with 32 bases between. CDR3 DNA: TGCGCCAGCAGCCAAGATGAAGGCCTCAGTCAGGGGATCCAAAGAGTGTCCCAGTACTTC. Translating it yields CASSQDEGLSQGIQRVSQYF.

This chain uses TRBV25-1 with TRBJ1-5; 9 nucleotides line up with TRBD1. J was trimmed by 5 bases and V by 4 bases; bases with no gene match: 3. The CDR3 is 14 amino acids. The germline V gene encodes CDR1 MGHDK and CDR2 SYGVNS. This chain's CDR3 is CASSAGQGYQPQHF. CDR3 DNA: TGTGCCAGCAGTGCGGGACAGGGCTATCAGCCCCAGCATTTT.

The chain recombines TRBV28 with TRBJ2-7; the D is unclear. The CDR3 spans 15 residues. Trimming took 3 bases from V and 0 from J, leaving 12 bases between them. Germline assignment: CDR1 MDHEN and CDR2 SYDVKM. For the CDR3, the DNA is TGTGCCAGCAGTTTCATCCGGCGCAACTCCTACGAGCAGTACTTC. Translation gives CASSFIRRNSYEQYF.

This clone was detected only a few times. This sequence joins TRBV19 and TRBJ1-5, with D maybe TRBD1 (6 bases). The length of the CDR3 is 16 residues. Germline V gene lookup returns CDR1 LNHDA and CDR2 SQIVND (reference sequence). V was trimmed by 2 bases and J by 4 bases, leaving 15 bases between them. The CDR3: CASSIRPAGANQPQHF. The CDR3 nucleotides read TGTGCCAGTAGTATACGGCCCGCAGGGGCTAATCAGCCCCAGCATTTT.